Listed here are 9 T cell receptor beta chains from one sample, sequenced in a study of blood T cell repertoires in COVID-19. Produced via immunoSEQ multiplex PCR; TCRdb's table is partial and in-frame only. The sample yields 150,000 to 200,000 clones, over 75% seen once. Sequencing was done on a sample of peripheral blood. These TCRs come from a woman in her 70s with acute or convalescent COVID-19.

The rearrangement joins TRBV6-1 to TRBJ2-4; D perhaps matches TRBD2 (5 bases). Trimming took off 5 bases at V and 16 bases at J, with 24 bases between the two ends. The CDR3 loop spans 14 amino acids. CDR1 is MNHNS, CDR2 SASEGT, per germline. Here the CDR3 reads CASSTRTGNLLAYF. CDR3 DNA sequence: TGTGCCAGCAGTACCCGCACCGGGAACTTATTAGCATACTTC.

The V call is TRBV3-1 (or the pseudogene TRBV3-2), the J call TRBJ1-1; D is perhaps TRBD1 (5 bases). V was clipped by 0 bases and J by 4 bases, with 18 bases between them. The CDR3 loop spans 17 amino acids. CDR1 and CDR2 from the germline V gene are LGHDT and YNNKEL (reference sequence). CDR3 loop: CASSQEGASWFATEAFF. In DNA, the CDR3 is TGTGCCAGCAGCCAAGAAGGGGCTAGTTGGTTTGCCACTGAAGCTTTCTTT.

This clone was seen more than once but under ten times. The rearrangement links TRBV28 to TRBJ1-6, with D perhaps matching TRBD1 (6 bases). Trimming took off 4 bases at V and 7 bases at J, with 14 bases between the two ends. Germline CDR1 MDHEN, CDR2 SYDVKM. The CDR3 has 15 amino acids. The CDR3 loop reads CASSSQTGGNSPLHF. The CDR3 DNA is TGTGCCAGCAGTTCTCAGACAGGAGGAAATTCACCCCTCCACTTT.

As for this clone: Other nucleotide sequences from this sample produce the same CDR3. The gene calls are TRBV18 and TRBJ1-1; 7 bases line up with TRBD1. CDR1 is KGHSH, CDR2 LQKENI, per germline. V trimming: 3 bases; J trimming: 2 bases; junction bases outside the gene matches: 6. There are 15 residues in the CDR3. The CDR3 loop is CASSPGTGVNTEAFF. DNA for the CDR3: TGTGCCAGCTCACCGGGTACAGGGGTCAACACTGAAGCTTTCTTT.

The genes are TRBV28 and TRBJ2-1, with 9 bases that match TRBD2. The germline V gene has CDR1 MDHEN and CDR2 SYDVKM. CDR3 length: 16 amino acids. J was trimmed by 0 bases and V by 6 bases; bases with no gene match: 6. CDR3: CASSLGGRDSYNEQFF. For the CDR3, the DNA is TGTGCCAGCAGCCTAGGCGGGAGGGACTCCTACAATGAGCAGTTCTTC.

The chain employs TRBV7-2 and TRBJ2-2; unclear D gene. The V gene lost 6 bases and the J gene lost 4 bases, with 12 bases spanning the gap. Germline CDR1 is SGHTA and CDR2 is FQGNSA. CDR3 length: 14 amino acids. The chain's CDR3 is CASSQDFPTGELFF. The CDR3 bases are TGTGCCAGCAGTCAAGACTTTCCCACCGGGGAGCTGTTTTTT. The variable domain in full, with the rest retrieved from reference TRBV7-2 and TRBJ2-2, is GAGVSQSPSNKVTEKGKDVELRCDPISGHTALYWYRQSLGQGLEFLIYFQGNSAPDKSGLPSDRFSAERTGGSVSTLTIQRTQQEDSAVYLCASSQDFPTGELFFGEGSRLTVL.

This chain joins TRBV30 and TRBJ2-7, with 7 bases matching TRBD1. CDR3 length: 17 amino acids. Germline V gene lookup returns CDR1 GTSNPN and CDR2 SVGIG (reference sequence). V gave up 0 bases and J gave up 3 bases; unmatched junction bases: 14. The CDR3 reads CAWSVSPARGLRYEQYF. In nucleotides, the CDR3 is TGTGCCTGGAGTGTATCCCCCGCGAGGGGGCTTCGCTACGAGCAGTACTTC.

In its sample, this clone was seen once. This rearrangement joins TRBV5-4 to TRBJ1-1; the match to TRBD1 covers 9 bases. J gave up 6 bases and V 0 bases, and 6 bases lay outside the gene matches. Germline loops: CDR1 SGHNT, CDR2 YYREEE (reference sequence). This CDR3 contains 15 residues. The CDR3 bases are TGTGCCAGCAGCTTGGGGGGACAGGGCACATCTGAAGCTTTCTTT. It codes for CASSLGGQGTSEAFF.

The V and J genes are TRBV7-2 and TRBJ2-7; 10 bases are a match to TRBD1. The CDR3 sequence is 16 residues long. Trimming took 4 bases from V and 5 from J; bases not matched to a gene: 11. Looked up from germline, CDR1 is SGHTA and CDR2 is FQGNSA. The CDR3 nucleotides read TGTGCCAGCAGCTCCAACCCCGGGACAGGGGCCAACGAGCAGTACTTC. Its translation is CASSSNPGTGANEQYF.